This T cell receptor (beta chain) was sequenced during a study of CD8 T cells in Susac syndrome. Germline V gives CDR1 KGHSY, CDR2 FQNENV. CDR3 size: 13 residues. Trimming pared 4 bases from V and 4 bases from J, leaving 10 bases between. Sequencing targeted TCR beta in blood CD8+ and CD4+ T cells. While serving as controls, healthy donors were matched for age and sex. The TEMRA cells underwent FACS enrichment, while the CD8+ and CD4+ T cells underwent negative isolation. Random-hexamer reverse transcription was applied to about 0.5 to 1 ug RNA. The immunoSEQ assay covered 54 Vbeta and 13 Jbeta segments for CDR3. TCRdb re-called the immunoSEQ multiplex PCR reads through MiXCR, storing one row per CDR3 protein. The sample includes over 100,000 distinct CDR3 sequences, about 96% of them seen just once.

What was sequenced was CD4+ T cells from PBMCs. The rearrangement links TRBV16 to TRBJ1-1; tentative D call: TRBD1 (5 bases). The source is a human donor in good health. CDR3 in DNA: TGTGCCAGCAGCCCAGTGGGGCGCACTGAAGCTTTCTTT. This encodes CASSPVGRTEAFF.